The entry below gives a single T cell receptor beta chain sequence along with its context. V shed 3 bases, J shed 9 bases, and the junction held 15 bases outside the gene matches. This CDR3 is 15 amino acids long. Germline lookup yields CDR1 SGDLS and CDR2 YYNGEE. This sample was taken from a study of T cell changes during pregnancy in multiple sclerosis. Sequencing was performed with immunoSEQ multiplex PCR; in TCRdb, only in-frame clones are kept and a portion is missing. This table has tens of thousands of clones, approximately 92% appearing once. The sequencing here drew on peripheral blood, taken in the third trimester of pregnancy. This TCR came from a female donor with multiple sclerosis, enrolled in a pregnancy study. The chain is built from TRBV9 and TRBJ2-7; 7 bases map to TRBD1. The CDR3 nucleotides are TGTGCCAGCAGCGCACAGGGGAGAACCTACGATGGGCAGTACTTC. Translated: CASSAQGRTYDGQYF. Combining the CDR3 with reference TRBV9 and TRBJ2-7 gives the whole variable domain DSGVTQTPKHLITATGQRVTLRCSPRSGDLSVYWYQQSLDQGLQFLIQYYNGEERAKGNILERFSAQQFPDLHSELNLSSLELGDSALYFCASSAQGRTYDGQYFGPGTRLTVT.